A selection of T cell receptor beta chains follows, all from one sample in a study of control samples from healthy donors and cancer patients. Some clones are missing from TCRdb's copy, which holds only in-frame ones; the method was immunoSEQ multiplex PCR. The sample has fewer than 200,000 clones, about 90% seen once. Material: blood. The source of these receptors is a woman in her thirties in good health. Each CDR3 is given with its conserved first and last residue. The D gene is left open where the match is weak. Some rows have no size entry. The others give once, few or many, or a class for an expanded clone.

>.|.|TRBV19|14|TRBJ1-1
CASSIKAGNTEAFF
TGTGCCAGTAGTATTAAGGCGGGGAACACTGAAGCTTTCTTT
>.|.|TRBV19|14|TRBJ1-4
CASSQNRVPEKLFF
TGTGCCAGTAGTCAAAACAGGGTTCCTGAAAAACTGTTTTTT
>.|.|TRBV6-5|15|TRBJ2-5
CASSLDRISQETQYF
TGTGCCAGCAGCCTTGACAGGATATCGCAAGAGACCCAGTACTTC
>once|TRBD1|TRBV27|14|TRBJ1-5
CASSSTGGMQPQHF
TGTGCCAGCAGTTCCACAGGGGGCATGCAGCCCCAGCATTTT
>.|TRBD1|TRBV24-1|17|TRBJ1-6
CATSDLPGQVRVSPLHF
TGTGCCACCAGTGATTTGCCCGGACAGGTTCGGGTATCACCCCTCCACTTT
>once|.|TRBV9|17|TRBJ1-6
CASSVEGGLRAVSPLHF
TGTGCCAGCAGCGTAGAGGGAGGGCTAAGGGCGGTTTCACCCCTCCACTTT
>.|.|TRBV7-8|14|TRBJ1-5
CASSPRMGNQPQHF
TGTGCCAGCAGCCCCCGGATGGGGAATCAGCCCCAGCATTTT
>once|.|TRBV5-1|15|TRBJ1-1
CASSLATRGNTEAFF
TGCGCCAGCAGCTTGGCCACAAGGGGCAACACTGAAGCTTTCTTT
>.|.|TRBV20-1|11|TRBJ1-1
CSAPATVEAFF
TGCAGTGCTCCGGCGACGGTTGAAGCTTTCTTT
>.|.|TRBV25-1|16|TRBJ2-1
CASSGGYRVRVNEQFF
TGTGCCAGCAGTGGAGGATACAGGGTACGTGTAAATGAGCAGTTCTTC
>once|TRBD1|TRBV7-8|15|TRBJ2-7
CASSLAEDRRREQYF
TGTGCCAGCAGCTTAGCTGAGGACAGGAGGCGCGAGCAGTACTTC
>.|.|TRBV14|14|TRBJ2-1
CASSPDGLYNEQFF
TGTGCCAGCAGCCCCGACGGCCTCTACAATGAGCAGTTCTTC
>.|.|TRBV30|14|TRBJ1-2
CAWNPRAAGYGYTF
TGTGCCTGGAATCCCAGGGCAGCGGGCTATGGCTACACCTTC
>.|TRBD1|TRBV2|14|TRBJ1-1
CASRGQGGRTEAFF
TGTGCCAGCAGGGGACAGGGGGGTAGGACTGAAGCTTTCTTT
>.|.|TRBV9|14|TRBJ2-1
CASSVRSRGNEQFF
TGTGCCAGCAGCGTGAGGAGCCGGGGCAATGAGCAGTTCTTC
>.|TRBD2|TRBV9|14|TRBJ2-5
CASSTTSGKETQYF
TGTGCCAGCAGCACTACTAGCGGGAAAGAGACCCAGTACTTC
>.|TRBD2|TRBV14|16|TRBJ2-1
CASQRPGLEIYNEQFF
TGTGCCAGTCAAAGACCGGGACTAGAAATCTACAATGAGCAGTTCTTC
>.|TRBD2|TRBV5-5|14|TRBJ2-3
CASSRGGSTDTQYF
TGTGCCAGCAGCCGGGGGGGTAGCACAGATACGCAGTATTTT
>many|TRBD2|TRBV4-1|16|TRBJ2-2
CASSQEGLAGTGELFF
TGCGCCAGCAGCCAAGAAGGGCTAGCGGGCACCGGGGAGCTGTTTTTT
>once|TRBD1|TRBV9|14|TRBJ1-6
CASSARQGGSPLHF
TGTGCCAGCAGCGCCCGACAGGGAGGATCACCCCTCCACTTT